This TCR beta chain originates from a study of post-analysis software for immune sequencing data. Across the study: In terms of disease course, relapsing-remitting, secondary progressive and progressive-relapsing multiple sclerosis were included. Points from the study as a whole: TRBV segments more frequent in patients than in controls numbered five and included TRBV5-6, TRBV5-1 and TRBV20-1. Comparison with controls showed significantly lower normalized Chao1 diversity in multiple sclerosis patients. Strong same-batch co-clustering of samples appeared with F measure clustering.

Included in the TCR beta cDNA libraries were unique molecular identifiers. Hundreds of thousands of cDNA molecules came from about 1 to 10 million T cells. Each CDR3 protein gets one entry after TCRdb re-called the PCR reads with MiXCR. This sample has hundreds of thousands of distinct CDR3 sequences, with about 50% found just once. CDR3 length: 15 amino acids. Germline assignment: CDR1 MNHEY and CDR2 SVGAGI. The trim removed 6 bases at V and 4 bases at J, leaving 6 bases unmatched. Worth noting for this clonotype: Antigen unknown.

The sequenced sample consisted of blood. The TCR was taken from a girl aged 10 to 17 with multiple sclerosis. The V gene is TRBV6-5, the J gene TRBJ2-5; TRBD1 aligns across 12 bases. CDR3 region: CASRAGTGGGETQYF. The DNA for the CDR3 is TGTGCCAGCAGAGCCGGGACAGGGGGCGGAGAGACCCAGTACTTC.